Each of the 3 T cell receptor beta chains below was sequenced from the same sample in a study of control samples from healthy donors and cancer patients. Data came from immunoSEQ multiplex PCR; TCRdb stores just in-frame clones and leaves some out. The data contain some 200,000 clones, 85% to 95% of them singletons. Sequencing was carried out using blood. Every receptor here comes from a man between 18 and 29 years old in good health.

The DNA for the CDR3 is TGTGCCAGCAGCTCGACACCGGGACAGGGTTTGTACGAGCAGTACTTC. Its protein product is CASSSTPGQGLYEQYF. V gene TRBV14 combines with J gene TRBJ2-7; TRBD1 agrees at 9 bases. From germline, CDR1 is SGHDN and CDR2 FVKESK. The CDR3 runs to 16 residues. V lost 5 bases to trimming and J lost 4 bases; unmatched junction nucleotides: 12.

The CDR3 DNA sequence: TGTGCCAGCAAAAAGGGTACGGCTAATGAAAAACTGTTTTTT. This translates into CASKKGTANEKLFF. The chain uses TRBV2 and TRBJ1-4, with D unresolved. Germline assignment: CDR1 SNHLY and CDR2 FYNNEI. This CDR3 comprises 14 residues. V shed 7 bases and J shed 3 bases, with 12 bases lying between them.

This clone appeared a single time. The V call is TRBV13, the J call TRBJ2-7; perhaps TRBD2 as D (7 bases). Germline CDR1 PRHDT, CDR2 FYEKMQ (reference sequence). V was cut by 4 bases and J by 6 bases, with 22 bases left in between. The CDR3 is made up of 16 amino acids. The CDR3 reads CASSSRGGGSFSEQYF. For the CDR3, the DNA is TGTGCCAGCAGCTCGCGGGGAGGGGGTTCTTTCAGCGAGCAGTACTTC.